The 26 T cell receptor beta chains presented below share a single source sample, sequenced in a study of cytomegalovirus exposure and HLA in healthy donors. This table comes from immunoSEQ multiplex PCR, and its TCRdb copy is limited to in-frame clones, with some not included. The sample records fewer than 120,000 clones, approximately 89% being singletons. Sequenced input: PBMCs. The receptor set was obtained from a woman aged 18 to 35 in good health and CMV-seronegative.

This clone appeared once. The genes are TRBV2 and TRBJ2-1; 8 nucleotides match TRBD2. Per the germline V gene, CDR1 is SNHLY and CDR2 is FYNNEI. This CDR3 contains 14 residues. Trimming took 10 bases from V and 0 from J; bases not matched to a gene: 5. Here the CDR3 reads CAIKRESSYNEQFF. The CDR3 DNA is TGTGCCATAAAGCGGGAGAGCTCCTACAATGAGCAGTTCTTC. The entire variable domain, with the rest obtained from reference TRBV2 and TRBJ2-1, is as follows: EPEVTQTPSHQVTQMGQEVILRCVPISNHLYFYWYRQILGQKVEFLVSFYNNEISEKSEIFDDQFSVERPDGSNFTLKIRSTKLEDSAMYFCAIKRESSYNEQFFGPGTRLTVL.

This chain connects TRBV7-9 to TRBJ2-7, with a possible D match to TRBD2 (5 bases). The V and J ends lost 5 bases and 0 bases respectively, with 14 bases between them. This CDR3 contains 15 residues. Germline V gives CDR1 SEHNR, CDR2 FQNEAQ (reference sequence). The CDR3: CASSREGEISYEQYF. CDR3 sequence (DNA): TGTGCCAGCAGCCGTGAGGGCGAGATCTCCTACGAGCAGTACTTC.

This clone was counted a few times. The V and J genes are TRBV2 and TRBJ1-2; D not resolved. V shed 1 base and J shed 7 bases, with 10 bases lying between them. The CDR3 consists of 13 residues. Germline CDR1 SNHLY, CDR2 FYNNEI. CDR3: CASSEVPGGGYTF. The CDR3 region has the DNA TGTGCCAGCAGTGAAGTCCCAGGAGGTGGCTACACCTTC.

V and J are TRBV28 and TRBJ1-4; D is perhaps TRBD1 (6 bases). The CDR3 is 15 residues long. Trimming removed 3 bases at V and 7 bases at J, with 15 bases between. The V gene's germline CDR1 is MDHEN and CDR2 SYDVKM. CDR3 sequence: CASSFEGGRPEKLFF. DNA for the CDR3: TGTGCCAGCAGTTTTGAAGGGGGAAGGCCTGAAAAACTGTTTTTT.

The chain recombines TRBV6-5 with TRBJ2-7; TRBD2 matches 9 bases. Losses at the gene ends were 0 bases for V and 5 bases for J; bases not matched to a gene: 8. This CDR3 comprises 16 residues. The V gene's germline CDR1 is MNHEY and CDR2 SVGAGI. The CDR3 sequence: CASSYSSSGARDEQYF. As DNA, the CDR3 is TGTGCCAGCAGTTACTCGTCTAGCGGGGCTCGCGACGAGCAGTACTTC.

This clone was detected only a few times. The rearrangement uses TRBV5-1 and TRBJ2-1, with a weak D call TRBD2 (5 bases). From germline, CDR1 is SGHRS and CDR2 YFSETQ. There are 19 residues in the CDR3. V lost 3 bases and J lost 0, with 22 bases in between. As DNA, the CDR3 is TGCGCCAGCAGCTCGTCCCTTGTACTAGTCCGAAGCTCCTACAATGAGCAGTTCTTC. Amino acid sequence: CASSSSLVLVRSSYNEQFF.

A remark on this clone: Other DNA sequences from this sample encode an identical CDR3 as well. This chain connects TRBV28 to TRBJ1-4; TRBD1 is a possible D gene (6 bases). The CDR3 runs to 14 residues. Germline CDR1 reads MDHEN; CDR2 reads SYDVKM. Trimming pared 2 bases from V and 5 bases from J, leaving 9 bases between. The CDR3 coding sequence is TGTGCCAGCAGTTTAACAGGGTCAAATGAAAAACTGTTTTTT. Translating gives CASSLTGSNEKLFF.

The V call is TRBV28, the J call TRBJ1-2; 8 bases align to TRBD1. The length of the CDR3 is 16 residues. Germline loops: CDR1 MDHEN, CDR2 SYDVKM. The junction had 6 bases not matched to a gene; V was cut back by 2 bases and J by 1 base. CDR3 coding DNA: TGTGCCAGCAGTTTAATTATCGGACAGGGTAACTATGGCTACACCTTC. Its translation: CASSLIIGQGNYGYTF.

In regard to this clone: Other DNA sequences in this specimen translate into the identical CDR3. The chain couples TRBV28 to TRBJ1-2; no reliable D call. V was shortened by 5 bases and J by 2 bases, with 6 bases between the two germline ends. The CDR3 has 12 amino acids. The germline V gene encodes CDR1 MDHEN and CDR2 SYDVKM. CDR3: CASSLRNYGYTF. Here the CDR3 DNA reads TGTGCCAGCAGTCTGCGGAACTATGGCTACACCTTC.

The chain joins TRBV6-5 to TRBJ1-2, with 7 bases fitting TRBD1. Trimming cost V 1 base and J 6 bases; bases outside gene matches: 8. The length of the CDR3 is 15 residues. The germline CDR1 and CDR2 sequences are MNHEY and SVGAGI. CDR3 protein: CASSYFPGTANGYTF. Here the CDR3 DNA reads TGTGCCAGCAGTTACTTCCCCGGGACAGCAAATGGCTACACCTTC.

This clone showed up just a few times. The chain links TRBV2 to TRBJ2-5; 8 bases match TRBD1. V lost 6 bases and J lost 5; bases outside the gene matches: 8. CDR1 is SNHLY and CDR2 is FYNNEI in the germline V gene. This CDR3 spans 14 amino acids. For the CDR3, the DNA is TGTGCCAGCAGGGCCGGGACAGGCCGGGAGACCCAGTACTTC. Protein sequence: CASRAGTGRETQYF.

CDR3 sequence: CASRQGGAGYQETQYF. Written as DNA, the CDR3 is TGTGCCAGCAGACAAGGGGGAGCGGGGTACCAAGAGACCCAGTACTTC. The rearrangement uses TRBV11-2 and TRBJ2-5; TRBD2 might be the D (7 bases). In germline, CDR1 is SGHAT, CDR2 FQNNGV. The CDR3 is made up of 16 amino acids. V gave up 6 bases and J gave up 0 bases, with 17 bases separating them.

The chain joins TRBV2 to TRBJ2-7; 9 positions match TRBD1. The CDR3 covers 15 residues. V trimming: 8 bases; J trimming: 6 bases; junction bases outside the gene matches: 14. Germline V gene data show CDR1 as SNHLY and CDR2 as FYNNEI. The CDR3 loop reads CASQSRDRDSSEQYF. The CDR3 nucleotides read TGTGCCAGCCAGTCCCGGGACAGGGATTCTAGCGAGCAGTACTTC.

The V and J genes are TRBV27 and TRBJ2-3; 8 nucleotides align to TRBD1. V shed 5 bases and J 0 bases; nucleotides not matched to a gene: 10. This CDR3 comprises 17 residues. Germline V lookup: CDR1 MNHEY, CDR2 SMNVEV (reference sequence). The CDR3 protein is CASSTSTGGISTDTQYF. DNA for the CDR3: TGTGCCAGCAGTACCTCAACAGGGGGGATTAGCACAGATACGCAGTATTTT.

The chain couples TRBV6-6 to TRBJ1-2, with a weak D call TRBD1 (6 bases). The germline gives CDR1 MNHNY, CDR2 SVGAGI (reference sequence). The CDR3 has 15 amino acids. V lost 5 bases, J lost 2 bases, and 15 bases lay in between. For the CDR3, the DNA is TGTGCCAGCAGTCTACAGGACAGTACAAACTATGGCTACACCTTC. This encodes CASSLQDSTNYGYTF.

The chain carries TRBV11-2 and TRBJ2-3; a weak D match, TRBD2 (7 bases). Germline assignment: CDR1 SGHAT and CDR2 FQNNGV. This CDR3 spans 16 amino acids. V was pared by 3 bases and J by 5 bases, with 18 bases between. The CDR3 nucleotides read TGTGCCAGCAGCTTTAGAGGGAGGGGGGCAGTAGATACGCAGTATTTT. Protein product: CASSFRGRGAVDTQYF.

The DNA of the CDR3 is TGTGCCAGCAGCGCGAGCCTGGGTCCAGGGGAGCAGTACTTC. Translation gives CASSASLGPGEQYF. V gene TRBV7-2 combines with J gene TRBJ2-7, with D tentatively TRBD1 (5 bases). Trimming removed 5 bases at V and 7 bases at J, with 18 bases between. Germline CDR1 reads SGHTA; CDR2 reads FQGNSA. The CDR3 consists of 14 residues.

The J gene is TRBJ1-2, the V gene TRBV4-1, with 9 bases fitting TRBD1. V shed 5 bases, J shed 1 base, and the junction held 8 bases outside the gene matches. Germline assignment: CDR1 MGHRA and CDR2 YSYEKL. The CDR3 covers 16 residues. Here the CDR3 reads CASSFRADRGNYGYTF. The CDR3 DNA is TGCGCCAGCAGCTTCCGGGCGGACAGGGGTAACTATGGCTACACCTTC.

The chain employs TRBV4-3 and TRBJ1-2, with D perhaps matching TRBD1 (6 bases). The germline V and J ends were trimmed by 0 bases and 9 bases, with 20 bases remaining between them. This CDR3 region has 16 residues. CDR1 is LGHNA and CDR2 is YSLEER in the germline V gene. DNA for the CDR3: TGCGCCAGCAGCCAAGAGTTCAGGACAGTGAGAAGGAGCTACACCTTC. This encodes CASSQEFRTVRRSYTF.

Only a few counts were recorded for this clone. This sequence joins TRBV30 and TRBJ1-6, with TRBD1 as a possible D gene (6 bases). Germline values: CDR1 GTSNPN, CDR2 SVGIG (reference sequence). This CDR3 is built from 14 residues. V gave up 3 bases and J gave up 6 bases, with 12 bases separating them. The DNA for the CDR3 is TGTGCCTGGAGACAGACAGGTATTAATTCACCCCTCCACTTT. Its translation: CAWRQTGINSPLHF.

The chain uses TRBV7-2 and TRBJ1-1; a possible D gene is TRBD1 (5 bases). Deletions cut 3 bases from V and 0 bases from J, with 11 bases between. The CDR3 has 15 amino acids. Germline assignment: CDR1 SGHTA and CDR2 FQGNSA. The CDR3 DNA follows: TGTGCCAGCAGCTTCTTTCAAGGGGTGAACACTGAAGCTTTCTTT. Encoded protein: CASSFFQGVNTEAFF.

The chain joins TRBV7-3 to TRBJ1-1; 9 nucleotides align to TRBD1. Germline values: CDR1 SGHTA, CDR2 FQGTGA. Unmatched junction bases numbered 4, after V lost 5 bases and J lost 0 bases. The CDR3 is 15 residues long. CDR3 in amino acids: CASSPGTGMNTEAFF. Written as DNA, the CDR3 is TGTGCCAGCAGCCCGGGGACAGGGATGAACACTGAAGCTTTCTTT.

The chain couples TRBV2 to TRBJ2-2; 10 positions agree with TRBD2. The CDR3 runs 18 residues. The V and J ends lost 0 bases and 6 bases, in that order; junction bases with no gene match: 10. Germline CDR1 and CDR2: SNHLY and FYNNEI. The CDR3 DNA reads TGTGCCAGCAGTGAAGCGCTTGAGGCTAGCGGGAGTCCCGGGGAGCTGTTTTTT. This gives the protein CASSEALEASGSPGELFF.

This clone came up once. This chain uses TRBV7-9 with TRBJ2-3, with D perhaps matching TRBD2 (5 bases). CDR1 and CDR2 (germline): SEHNR, FQNEAQ (reference sequence). The CDR3 length is 15 residues. V lost 5 bases and J 1 base, leaving 13 bases between the germline ends. The CDR3 DNA reads as TGTGCCAGCAGCCACCGGGATACCCGCACAGATACGCAGTATTTT. This encodes CASSHRDTRTDTQYF.

The J gene is TRBJ2-5, the V gene TRBV28; TRBD1 agrees at 8 bases. After removal of 5 bases from V and 2 bases from J, the junction contained 1 base not matched to a gene. The CDR3 extends over 13 amino acids. Germline V gene sequence: CDR1 MDHEN, CDR2 SYDVKM. For the CDR3, the DNA is TGTGCCAGCAGTCGGACAGGGCAAGAGACCCAGTACTTC. It codes for CASSRTGQETQYF.

The chain has TRBV4-3 and TRBJ1-2, with a possible D match to TRBD1 (5 bases). Germline CDR1 is LGHNA and CDR2 is YSLEER. This CDR3 comprises 14 residues. Trimming removed 2 bases from V and 3 bases from J, with 10 bases in between. The CDR3 region is CASSQPGEDYGYTF. The CDR3 bases are TGCGCCAGCAGCCAACCGGGGGAGGACTATGGCTACACCTTC.